This entry concerns a single TCR beta chain. The target antigen is unknown. Method: immunoSEQ multiplex PCR; TCRdb's copy keeps in-frame clones and lacks some. Here the sample spans about 1.1 million clones, around three quarters being singletons. V was trimmed by 3 bases and J by 9 bases, leaving 14 bases between them. The CDR3 runs to 13 residues. CDR1 is SGHRS, CDR2 YFSETQ, per germline. This specimen comes from a study of shared clonotypes between healthy human individuals. Findings and limits, study-wide: The study generally estimated greater richness for naive than memory subsets.

The genes are TRBV5-1 and TRBJ2-3, with D possibly being TRBD1 (5 bases). The receptor was derived from a man aged 18 to 29 in good health. Some clones in this sample may be carry-over from other donors' samples. Sequenced input: memory CD4+ T cells from PBMCs. Subset here: CD45RA-negative fraction. CDR3 amino acids: CASSSVVSGTQYF. CDR3 DNA: TGCGCCAGCAGCTCCGTTGTCTCAGGGACGCAGTATTTT.